This T cell receptor beta chain was captured in a study of immune evolution from preneoplasia to lung adenocarcinoma. CDR1 and CDR2 from the germline V gene are SGDLS and YYNGEE. CDR3 size: 15 residues. Trimming shortened V by 4 bases and J by 0 bases, and 11 bases separated the two germline ends. Study-wide results and caveats: Top clone share appeared to fall from AAH through AIS, MIA, adenocarcinoma.

Method: immunoSEQ multiplex PCR; TCRdb's copy keeps in-frame clones and lacks some. The data show about 3,700 clones, with about four fifths seen just once and 5.5% to 8% held by the top ten. Each case's diagnosis was confirmed by two pathologists on H&E. This clone was observed once. Its antigen remains unidentified. The chain uses TRBV9 and TRBJ2-1; D is unclear. Sample: FFPE invasive lung adenocarcinoma tissue. The origin of this receptor is a person between 65 and 80 years old with invasive lung adenocarcinoma. CDR3 sequence reads: CASSPVADSYNEQFF. CDR3 DNA sequence: TGTGCCAGCAGCCCCGTCGCGGACTCCTACAATGAGCAGTTCTTC.